The 19 T cell receptor beta chains in this list originate from one sample, sequenced in a study of blood T cell repertoires in COVID-19. Some clones are missing from TCRdb's copy, which holds only in-frame ones; the method was immunoSEQ multiplex PCR. The sample has hundreds of thousands of clones, roughly 90% seen once; the top ten hold around 4.3%. Material: PBMCs or T cells enriched from blood (not recorded which). Source of these receptors: a woman aged 18 to 35 with acute COVID-19.

Here the CDR3 reads CASQHRGSAYNEQFF. The CDR3 coding sequence is TGTGCCAGCCAGCACAGGGGGAGTGCCTACAATGAGCAGTTCTTC. The chain combines TRBV4-2 with TRBJ2-1; TRBD1 matches 8 bases. The CDR3 contains 15 residues. V was pared by 8 bases and J by 2 bases, with 8 bases of the junction left unmatched. Germline CDR1 is LGHNA and CDR2 is YNFKEQ.

This clone has more than one count but fewer than ten. The CDR3 DNA reads TGTGCCAGCAGTTCACAGGGGGGACATGGCTACACCTTC. Translated, it gives CASSSQGGHGYTF. The V gene is TRBV27, the J gene TRBJ1-2; 8 bases are a match to TRBD1. CDR3 length: 13 amino acids. Germline lookup yields CDR1 MNHEY and CDR2 SMNVEV (reference sequence). Losses at the gene ends were 4 bases for V and 6 bases for J; bases not matched to a gene: 4.

The chain employs TRBV19 and TRBJ2-7, with a weak D call TRBD2 (5 bases). Trimming shortened V by 1 base and J by 0 bases, and 13 bases separated the two germline ends. There are 16 residues in the CDR3. Looked up from germline, CDR1 is LNHDA and CDR2 is SQIVND (reference sequence). The CDR3 nucleotides read TGTGCCAGTAGTATAGGAGGGATAAAATACTCCTACGAGCAGTACTTC. Its protein product is CASSIGGIKYSYEQYF. Supplemented by reference TRBV19 and TRBJ2-7, the full variable domain reads DGGITQSPKYLFRKEGQNVTLSCEQNLNHDAMYWYRQDPGQGLRLIYYSQIVNDFQKGDIAEGYSVSREKKESFPLTVTSAQKNPTAFYLCASSIGGIKYSYEQYFGPGTRLTVT.

This clone showed up just once. V usage is TRBV4-1 and J usage is TRBJ2-7; 9 bases are a match to TRBD1. CDR1 and CDR2 (germline): MGHRA, YSYEKL. The junction had 5 bases not matched to a gene; V was cut back by 3 bases and J by 5 bases. This CDR3 comprises 14 residues. Here the CDR3 DNA reads TGCGCCAGCAGCCACGGGGGACAGGGCGACGAGCAGTACTTC. Its translation is CASSHGGQGDEQYF.

The rearrangement links TRBV7-9 to TRBJ2-7; 10 nucleotides agree with TRBD1. The V gene end was trimmed by 5 bases and the J gene end by 4 bases; junction bases not matched to a gene: 11. CDR1 SEHNR and CDR2 FQNEAQ come from the germline V gene (reference sequence). The CDR3 has 16 amino acids. The CDR3 here is CASSPLGQGNLYEQYF. CDR3 in DNA: TGTGCCAGCAGCCCTCTGGGACAGGGGAATCTTTACGAGCAGTACTTC.

This chain uses TRBV2 with TRBJ2-2; unclear D gene. Trimming took 4 bases from V and 3 from J, leaving 6 bases between them. This CDR3 region has 13 residues. The germline V gene has CDR1 SNHLY and CDR2 FYNNEI. CDR3 bases: TGTGCCAGCAGTGGTCTGTACACCGGGGAGCTGTTTTTT. It specifies CASSGLYTGELFF.

This sequence joins TRBV5-1 and TRBJ2-1; 8 bases are shared with TRBD1. J was trimmed by 8 bases and V by 0 bases; bases with no gene match: 4. CDR1 is SGHRS and CDR2 is YFSETQ in the germline V gene. There are 14 residues in the CDR3. CDR3 protein: CASSLGQGIDEQFF. CDR3 nucleotides: TGCGCCAGCAGCTTGGGACAGGGGATAGATGAGCAGTTCTTC. The variable domain in full, with the rest retrieved from reference TRBV5-1 and TRBJ2-1, is KAGVTQTPRYLIKTRGQQVTLSCSPISGHRSVSWYQQTPGQGLQFLFEYFSETQRNKGNFPGRFSGRQFSNSRSEMNVSTLELGDSALYLCASSLGQGIDEQFFGPGTRLTVL.

The V and J genes are TRBV5-4 and TRBJ1-2; 7 bases map to TRBD1. Trimming cost V 7 bases and J 7 bases; bases outside gene matches: 16. Germline assignment: CDR1 SGHNT and CDR2 YYREEE (reference sequence). The CDR3 covers 15 residues. The CDR3 is CASDGGGALSGGYTF. CDR3 DNA: TGTGCCAGCGATGGAGGGGGCGCTTTGTCAGGTGGCTACACCTTC.

The gene calls are TRBV27 and TRBJ2-1, with 14 bases identical to TRBD2. CDR1 and CDR2 from the germline V gene are MNHEY and SMNVEV (reference sequence). The CDR3 runs 19 residues. Trimming at V came to 7 bases and at J to 0 bases, leaving 11 bases not matched to a gene. The CDR3 region is CASKRRTSGRPLSYNEQFF. In DNA, the CDR3 is TGTGCCAGCAAACGAAGGACTAGCGGGAGGCCGCTCTCCTACAATGAGCAGTTCTTC.

This chain joins TRBV29-1 and TRBJ2-7; the D is unclear. The ends were cut back, 4 bases at V and 4 bases at J, with 8 bases in the middle. Germline-derived CDR1 and CDR2 are SQVTM and ANQGSEA. This CDR3 contains 11 residues. The CDR3 DNA follows: TGCAGCGTTGCTCCGGGTTACGAGCAGTACTTC. It encodes CSVAPGYEQYF.

The genes are TRBV28 and TRBJ1-1; D gene ambiguous. Trimming took 6 bases from V and 5 from J, leaving 19 bases between them. CDR1 MDHEN and CDR2 SYDVKM come from the germline V gene. This CDR3 contains 15 residues. CDR3 protein: CASSLPTAGKTEAFF. The CDR3 DNA reads as TGTGCCAGCAGCCTACCAACGGCGGGAAAGACTGAAGCTTTCTTT.

J is TRBJ1-1 and V is TRBV6-1; D gene ambiguous. The CDR3 loop spans 12 amino acids. The ends were cut back, 3 bases at V and 7 bases at J, with 9 bases in the middle. CDR1 is MNHNS and CDR2 is SASEGT in the germline V gene. The CDR3 protein is CASSETGVEAFF. The CDR3 DNA sequence: TGTGCCAGCAGTGAGACCGGGGTTGAAGCTTTCTTT.

The chain combines TRBV6-5 with TRBJ2-3; 7 bases line up with TRBD2. The germline V gene encodes CDR1 MNHEY and CDR2 SVGAGI. This CDR3 is built from 15 residues. V lost 4 bases and J lost 0; bases outside the gene matches: 4. Written as DNA, the CDR3 is TGTGCCAGCAGTTTGCTAGCGGAAAGCACAGATACGCAGTATTTT. Amino acids: CASSLLAESTDTQYF.

V gene TRBV5-4 combines with J gene TRBJ2-3, with a tentative D call TRBD2 (6 bases). This CDR3 has 13 residues. V was shortened by 3 bases and J by 4 bases, with 9 bases between the two germline ends. In germline, CDR1 is SGHNT, CDR2 YYREEE (reference sequence). The CDR3 loop is CASSSAGPDTQYF. The CDR3 DNA is TGTGCCAGCAGCTCGGCGGGACCAGATACGCAGTATTTT.

This clone came up a few times. The sample contains more than one DNA sequence encoding this CDR3. J is TRBJ1-1 and V is TRBV9; no definite D call. Germline V gives CDR1 SGDLS, CDR2 YYNGEE. V lost 0 bases and J lost 5, with 8 bases in between. There are 13 residues in the CDR3. In nucleotides, the CDR3 is TGTGCCAGCAGCGTAGGAGTGGAGACTGAAGCTTTCTTT. It translates to CASSVGVETEAFF.

The genes are TRBV5-1 and TRBJ2-1; TRBD2 might be the D (6 bases). The V gene lost 4 bases and the J gene lost 4 bases, with 9 bases spanning the gap. The CDR3 loop spans 13 amino acids. Germline CDR1 and CDR2: SGHRS and YFSETQ. As DNA, the CDR3 is TGCGCCAGCAGCGGGGCGGGGTACAATGAGCAGTTCTTC. This sequence encodes CASSGAGYNEQFF.

The chain joins TRBV19 to TRBJ1-2; D perhaps matches TRBD1 (5 bases). CDR1 LNHDA and CDR2 SQIVND come from the germline V gene (reference sequence). The V gene lost 8 bases and the J gene lost 6 bases, with 10 bases spanning the gap. This CDR3 has 11 amino acids. As DNA, the CDR3 is TGTGCCAGTTCGCAGGGCCATGGCTACACCTTC. Translating it yields CASSQGHGYTF.

The chain combines TRBV5-1 with TRBJ2-1; tentative D call: TRBD2 (6 bases). Germline CDR1 and CDR2: SGHRS and YFSETQ. This CDR3 contains 15 residues. Deletions cut 4 bases from V and 2 bases from J, with 13 bases between. Here the CDR3 reads CASSPEGPPYNEQFF. DNA of the CDR3: TGCGCCAGCAGCCCGGAGGGGCCCCCCTACAATGAGCAGTTCTTC. Full variable domain (missing parts from reference TRBV5-1 and TRBJ2-1): KAGVTQTPRYLIKTRGQQVTLSCSPISGHRSVSWYQQTPGQGLQFLFEYFSETQRNKGNFPGRFSGRQFSNSRSEMNVSTLELGDSALYLCASSPEGPPYNEQFFGPGTRLTVL.

The chain employs TRBV20-1 and TRBJ2-1, with 7 positions matching TRBD2. The length of the CDR3 is 14 residues. Germline V gene data show CDR1 as DFQATT and CDR2 as SNEGSKA (reference sequence). V was clipped by 3 bases and J by 4 bases; unmatched bases: 6. As DNA, the CDR3 is TGCAGTGCTAGTGGTGGGGGGGGATACAATGAGCAGTTCTTC. It encodes CSASGGGGYNEQFF.